This TCR beta chain is from a study of cytomegalovirus exposure and HLA in healthy donors. The data were produced by immunoSEQ multiplex PCR, yet TCRdb's version contains in-frame clones alone and is incomplete. The sample holds 150,000 to 200,000 clones, about 80% seen once. V shed 3 bases and J shed 10 bases, with 12 bases lying between them. The germline V gene has CDR1 GTSNPN and CDR2 SVGIG (reference sequence). The CDR3 covers 11 residues. The clonotype comes from a man aged 18 to 29 in good health and CMV-seropositive. The rearrangement joins TRBV30 to TRBJ2-5; a possible D gene is TRBD2 (6 bases). The material sequenced was PBMCs. CDR3 protein: CAWSLPGLQYF. DNA for the CDR3: TGTGCCTGGAGCTTGCCGGGACTCCAGTACTTC.